Listed here are 24 T cell receptor beta chains from one sample, sequenced in a study of cytotoxic CD8 clonotypes in ibrutinib-treated CLL. Clones were read by immunoSEQ multiplex PCR, and TCRdb kept only the in-frame ones, dropping some. The repertoire has under 150,000 clones, approximately 80% of them found once; the top ten carry 6.5% to 8%. This material consisted of PBMCs, taken after 36 months of ibrutinib treatment. The receptors shown here come from a human donor with chronic lymphocytic leukemia.

V is TRBV13 and J is TRBJ2-7; 7 nucleotides line up with TRBD1. This CDR3 spans 15 amino acids. V was pared by 1 base and J by 2 bases, with 5 bases of the junction left unmatched. Germline V gene sequence: CDR1 PRHDT, CDR2 FYEKMQ (reference sequence). The CDR3: CASSLAQGRTYEQYF. In DNA, the CDR3 is TGTGCCAGCAGCTTAGCACAGGGGAGAACCTACGAGCAGTACTTC.

This sequence joins TRBV28 and TRBJ1-2, with D perhaps matching TRBD1 (5 bases). V was cut by 6 bases and J by 2 bases, with 19 bases left in between. CDR1 is MDHEN, CDR2 SYDVKM, per germline. The CDR3 sequence is 16 residues long. The CDR3 protein is CASRQAPGLGNYGYTF. The DNA for the CDR3 is TGTGCCAGCAGACAGGCGCCGGGTCTTGGGAACTATGGCTACACCTTC.

The V and J genes are TRBV6-1 and TRBJ1-2; tentative D call: TRBD1 (5 bases). The V end lost 2 bases, the J end lost 5 bases, and 15 bases lay between the germline ends. Germline CDR1 is MNHNS and CDR2 is SASEGT. This CDR3 spans 15 amino acids. In nucleotides, the CDR3 is TGTGCCAGCAGTGAAAAGAGGAGGGGCGGGTATGGCTACACCTTC. The encoded protein is CASSEKRRGGYGYTF.

The chain recombines TRBV5-1 with TRBJ1-3, with 7 nucleotides matching TRBD1. The CDR3 totals 14 residues. Germline trimming cut 4 bases from V and 9 bases from J; bases unmatched to any gene: 10. CDR1 and CDR2 from the germline V gene are SGHRS and YFSETQ. In DNA, the CDR3 is TGCGCCAGCAGCCCAAGACAGGGCTTTAGCACCATATATTTT. This encodes CASSPRQGFSTIYF.

V and J are TRBV5-1 and TRBJ1-3; maybe TRBD1 (6 bases). The length of the CDR3 is 17 residues. Germline lookup yields CDR1 SGHRS and CDR2 YFSETQ. V lost 0 bases, J lost 0 bases, and 13 bases lay in between. The CDR3 DNA is TGCGCCAGCAGCTTGGCCTCAGGGGCCGGCTCTGGAAACACCATATATTTT. Encoded protein: CASSLASGAGSGNTIYF.

The V and J genes are TRBV6-6 and TRBJ1-5, with D perhaps TRBD1 (5 bases). Germline values: CDR1 MNHNY, CDR2 SVGAGI (reference sequence). The CDR3 is 13 residues long. V lost 2 bases and J lost 8, with 10 bases in between. CDR3 bases: TGTGCCAGCAGTTACGGCGAGGGGAAGCCCCAGCATTTT. This codes for CASSYGEGKPQHF.

This clone has more than one count but fewer than ten. The chain is built from TRBV5-4 and TRBJ1-3; 7 nucleotides agree with TRBD1. V lost 0 bases and J lost 6; bases outside the gene matches: 6. CDR1 SGHNT and CDR2 YYREEE come from the germline V gene (reference sequence). The CDR3 covers 15 residues. CDR3 DNA: TGTGCCAGCAGCTTGGCCGGGACAGTTGTAAACACCATATATTTT. It yields the protein CASSLAGTVVNTIYF.

V usage is TRBV5-4 and J usage is TRBJ2-2; D is unclear. Germline V CDR1 and CDR2: SGHNT, YYREEE (reference sequence). This CDR3 comprises 15 residues. The V end was cut by 3 bases, the J end by 5 bases, with 14 bases between. In nucleotides, the CDR3 is TGTGCCAGCAGCTCCGTGGCCCGGCGGACCGGGGAGCTGTTTTTT. Translation gives CASSSVARRTGELFF.

The chain has TRBV2 and TRBJ2-7; TRBD2 might be the D (6 bases). CDR1 and CDR2 from the germline V gene are SNHLY and FYNNEI. V lost 4 bases, J lost 7 bases, and 11 bases lay in between. The CDR3 spans 12 residues. CDR3 protein: CASSGPGEEQYF. The DNA for the CDR3 is TGTGCCAGCAGTGGGCCGGGGGAGGAGCAGTACTTC.

This rearrangement joins TRBV30 to TRBJ1-1; D is undetermined. The CDR3 loop spans 12 amino acids. The V and J ends lost 5 bases and 2 bases respectively, with 9 bases between them. Germline CDR1 GTSNPN, CDR2 SVGIG (reference sequence). In DNA, the CDR3 is TGTGCCTGGGGCATTAGAAACACTGAAGCTTTCTTT. It yields the protein CAWGIRNTEAFF.

The V gene is TRBV7-9, the J gene TRBJ1-1, with D unresolved. The CDR3 length is 14 residues. With 4 bases removed from V and 4 bases from J, the gap between germline ends came to 13 bases. CDR1 and CDR2 (germline): SEHNR, FQNEAQ (reference sequence). The CDR3 coding sequence is TGTGCCAGCAGCTCCCAAGTTTGGTTCACTGAAGCTTTCTTT. Protein: CASSSQVWFTEAFF.

V and J are TRBV15 and TRBJ1-2; 7 bases map to TRBD1. V was pared by 6 bases and J by 5 bases, with 6 bases of the junction left unmatched. This CDR3 spans 13 amino acids. Germline V gene lookup returns CDR1 LNHNV and CDR2 YYDKDF (reference sequence). The CDR3 coding sequence is TGTGCCACCAGTGACAGGGCCAATTATGGCTACACCTTC. Encoded protein: CATSDRANYGYTF.

This chain joins TRBV2 and TRBJ2-7; 10 bases fit TRBD1. This CDR3 comprises 14 residues. Unmatched junction bases numbered 3, after V lost 4 bases and J lost 3 bases. Germline V gene data show CDR1 as SNHLY and CDR2 as FYNNEI. The CDR3 reads CASSGDRGYYEQYF. In DNA form, the CDR3 reads TGTGCCAGCAGTGGGGACAGGGGATACTACGAGCAGTACTTC.

The chain links TRBV27 to TRBJ2-5, with 7 bases fitting TRBD1. This CDR3 has 14 amino acids. Germline CDR1 MNHEY, CDR2 SMNVEV (reference sequence). V shed 7 bases, J shed 6 bases, and the junction held 11 bases outside the gene matches. CDR3 in amino acids: CASTPTGIPKTQYF. CDR3 DNA: TGTGCCAGCACCCCGACAGGGATCCCCAAGACCCAGTACTTC.

This clone was found a few times. The chain has TRBV28 and TRBJ1-5, with D perhaps TRBD1 (6 bases). Germline CDR1 MDHEN, CDR2 SYDVKM. Deletions cut 7 bases from V and 0 bases from J, with 13 bases between. The CDR3 has 15 amino acids. CDR3 residues: CASTLGGASNQPQHF. The CDR3 DNA is TGTGCCAGCACCCTGGGGGGGGCTAGCAATCAGCCCCAGCATTTT.

The V and J genes are TRBV21-1 and TRBJ1-1. TRBV21-1 is given as a pseudogene. This CDR3 has 13 amino acids. The CDR3 loop is CASPGGMNTEAFF. For the CDR3, the DNA is TGTGCCAGCCCTGGCGGGATGAACACTGAAGCTTTCTTT.

In its sample, this clone was seen many times. The chain employs TRBV10-1 and TRBJ1-6; possibly TRBD1 for D (5 bases). Per germline, CDR1 WNHNN and CDR2 SYGVQD (reference sequence). The CDR3 has 14 residues. With 6 bases removed from V and 6 bases from J, the gap between germline ends came to 12 bases. DNA for the CDR3: TGCGCCAGCAGCCGGGACGCTTTTAATTCACCCCTCCACTTT. Translated, it gives CASSRDAFNSPLHF.

This clone was recorded many times. The chain uses TRBV19 and TRBJ1-4; 8 bases line up with TRBD1. The CDR3 covers 16 residues. Germline CDR1 reads LNHDA; CDR2 reads SQIVND (reference sequence). The V gene end was trimmed by 1 base and the J gene end by 7 bases; junction bases not matched to a gene: 8. CDR3 coding DNA: TGTGCCAGTAGTATAGGCCGACAGGGGACAGGTGAAAAACTGTTTTTT. Its protein product is CASSIGRQGTGEKLFF.

This chain joins TRBV18 and TRBJ1-5; 8 positions match TRBD1. Germline CDR1 and CDR2: KGHSH and LQKENI. Trimming at V came to 5 bases and at J to 0 bases, leaving 12 bases not matched to a gene. The CDR3 loop spans 18 amino acids. CDR3 sequence: CASSSDREVAYSNQPQHF. In nucleotides, the CDR3 is TGTGCCAGCTCATCGGACAGGGAGGTAGCCTATAGCAATCAGCCCCAGCATTTT.

The rearrangement links TRBV2 to TRBJ2-7; D gene ambiguous. Deletions cut 5 bases from V and 4 bases from J, with 6 bases between. CDR3 length equals 11 residues. Germline V gene sequence: CDR1 SNHLY, CDR2 FYNNEI. The CDR3 DNA follows: TGTGCCAGCAGTTTAAGGTACGAGCAGTACTTC. Its translation: CASSLRYEQYF. The complete variable domain, with remaining parts taken from reference TRBV2 and TRBJ2-7, reads EPEVTQTPSHQVTQMGQEVILRCVPISNHLYFYWYRQILGQKVEFLVSFYNNEISEKSEIFDDQFSVERPDGSNFTLKIRSTKLEDSAMYFCASSLRYEQYFGPGTRLTVT.

This chain connects TRBV5-1 to TRBJ1-1; 8 bases line up with TRBD1. Looked up from germline, CDR1 is SGHRS and CDR2 is YFSETQ. J lost 3 bases, V lost 4 bases, and 14 bases had no gene match. CDR3 length: 17 amino acids. The CDR3 DNA is TGCGCCAGCAGCCTTAGGACAGGGAGGAATGGGGACACTGAAGCTTTCTTT. As protein: CASSLRTGRNGDTEAFF. The full variable domain, in which reference TRBV5-1 and TRBJ1-1 provide the parts outside the CDR3, is KAGVTQTPRYLIKTRGQQVTLSCSPISGHRSVSWYQQTPGQGLQFLFEYFSETQRNKGNFPGRFSGRQFSNSRSEMNVSTLELGDSALYLCASSLRTGRNGDTEAFFGQGTRLTVV.

The rearrangement uses TRBV6-1 and TRBJ1-5; no firm D call. Germline V gene data show CDR1 as MNHNS and CDR2 as SASEGT. With 4 bases removed from V and 0 bases from J, the gap between germline ends came to 4 bases. The CDR3 has 13 residues. The CDR3 DNA follows: TGTGCCAGCAGTGGGGTTAGCAATCAGCCCCAGCATTTT. The encoded protein is CASSGVSNQPQHF.

The chain joins TRBV18 to TRBJ1-6; possibly TRBD1 for D (5 bases). Germline CDR1 is KGHSH and CDR2 is LQKENI. The CDR3 sequence is 16 residues long. Deletions cut 0 bases from V and 5 bases from J, with 11 bases between. In DNA, the CDR3 is TGTGCCAGCTCACCACCCGGGGGACTGAATAATTCACCCCTCCACTTT. Its translation: CASSPPGGLNNSPLHF.

The chain combines TRBV14 with TRBJ2-2, with 10 positions matching TRBD2. In germline, CDR1 is SGHDN, CDR2 FVKESK. The CDR3 sequence is 14 residues long. J lost 2 bases, V lost 10 bases, and 4 bases had no gene match. CDR3 loop: CATRTSGNTGELFF. The CDR3 DNA reads as TGTGCCACCAGGACTAGCGGAAACACCGGGGAGCTGTTTTTT.